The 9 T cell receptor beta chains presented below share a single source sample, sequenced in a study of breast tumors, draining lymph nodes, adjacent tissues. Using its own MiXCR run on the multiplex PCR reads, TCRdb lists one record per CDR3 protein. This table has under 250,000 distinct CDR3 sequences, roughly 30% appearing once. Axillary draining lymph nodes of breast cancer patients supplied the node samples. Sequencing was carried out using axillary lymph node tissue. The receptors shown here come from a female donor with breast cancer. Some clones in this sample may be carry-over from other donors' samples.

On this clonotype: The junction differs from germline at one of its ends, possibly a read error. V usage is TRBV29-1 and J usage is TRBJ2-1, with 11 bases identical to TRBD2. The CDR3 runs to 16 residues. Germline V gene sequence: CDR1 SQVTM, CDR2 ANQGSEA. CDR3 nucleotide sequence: TGCAGCGTCGACATAGGACTAGCGGGTAGTTACAACGAGCAGTTCTTC. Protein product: CSVDIGLAGSYNEQFF.

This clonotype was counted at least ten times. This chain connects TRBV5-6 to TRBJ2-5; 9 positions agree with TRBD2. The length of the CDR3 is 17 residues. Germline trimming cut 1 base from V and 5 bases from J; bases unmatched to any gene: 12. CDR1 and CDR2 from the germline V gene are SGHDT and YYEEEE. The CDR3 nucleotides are TGTGCCAGCAGCTTGTTATTAGCGGGAGATTCTCTGGAGACCCAGTACTTC. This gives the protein CASSLLLAGDSLETQYF.

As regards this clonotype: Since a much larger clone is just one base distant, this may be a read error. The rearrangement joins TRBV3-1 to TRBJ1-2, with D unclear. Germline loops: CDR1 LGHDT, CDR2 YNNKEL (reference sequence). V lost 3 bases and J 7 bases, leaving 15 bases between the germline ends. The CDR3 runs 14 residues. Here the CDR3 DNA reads TGTGCCAGCAGCCATGACGGAAAGGCGGGTGGCTACACCTTC. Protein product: CASSHDGKAGGYTF.

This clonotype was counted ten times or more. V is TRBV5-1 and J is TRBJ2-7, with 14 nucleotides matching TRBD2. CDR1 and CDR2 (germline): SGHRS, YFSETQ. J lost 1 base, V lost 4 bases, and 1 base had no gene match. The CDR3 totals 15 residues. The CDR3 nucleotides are TGCGCCAGCAGCCGACTAGCGGGAGGGTCCTACGAGCAGTACTTC. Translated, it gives CASSRLAGGSYEQYF.

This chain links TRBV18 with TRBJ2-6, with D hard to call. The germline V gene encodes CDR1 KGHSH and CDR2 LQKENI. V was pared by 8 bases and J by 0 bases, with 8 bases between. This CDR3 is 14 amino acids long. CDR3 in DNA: TGTGCCAGCCCACTCTTCTCTGGGGCCAACGTCCTGACTTTC. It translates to CASPLFSGANVLTF.

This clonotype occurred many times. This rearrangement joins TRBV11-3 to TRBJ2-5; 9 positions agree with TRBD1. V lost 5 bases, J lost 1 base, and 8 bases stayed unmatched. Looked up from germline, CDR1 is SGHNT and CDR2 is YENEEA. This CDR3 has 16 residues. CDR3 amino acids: CASSPPGQGLQETQYF. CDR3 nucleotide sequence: TGTGCCAGCAGCCCCCCGGGACAGGGACTCCAAGAGACCCAGTACTTC.

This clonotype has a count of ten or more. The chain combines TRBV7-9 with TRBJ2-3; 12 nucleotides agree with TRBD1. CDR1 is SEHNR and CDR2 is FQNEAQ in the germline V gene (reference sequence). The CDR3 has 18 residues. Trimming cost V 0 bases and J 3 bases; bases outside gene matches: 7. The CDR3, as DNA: TGTGCCAGCAGCTTAGCCAGGGCGGGACAGGGGGCGACAGATACGCAGTATTTT. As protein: CASSLARAGQGATDTQYF. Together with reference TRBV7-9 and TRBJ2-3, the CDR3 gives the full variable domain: DTGVSQNPRHKITKRGQNVTFRCDPISEHNRLYWYRQTLGQGPEFLTYFQNEAQLEKSRLLSDRFSAERPKGSFSTLEIQRTEQGDSAMYLCASSLARAGQGATDTQYFGPGTRLTVL.

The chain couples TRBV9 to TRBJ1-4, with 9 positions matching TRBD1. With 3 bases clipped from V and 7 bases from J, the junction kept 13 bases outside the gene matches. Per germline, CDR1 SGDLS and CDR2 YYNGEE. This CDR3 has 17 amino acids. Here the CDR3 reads CASSAQTGTGLGEKLFF. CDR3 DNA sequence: TGTGCCAGCAGCGCACAAACCGGGACAGGGTTGGGTGAAAAACTGTTTTTT.

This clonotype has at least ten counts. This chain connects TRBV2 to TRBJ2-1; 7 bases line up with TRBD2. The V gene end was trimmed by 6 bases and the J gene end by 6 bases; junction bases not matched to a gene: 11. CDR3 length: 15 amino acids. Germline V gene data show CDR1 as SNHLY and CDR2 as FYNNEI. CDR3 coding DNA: TGTGCCAGCAGACTCCCGGGACTAACTAGCAATGAGCAGTTCTTC. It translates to CASRLPGLTSNEQFF.